This TCR beta chain stems from a study of blood T cell repertoires in COVID-19 (dated by TCRdb to 2020 to 2022). Looking at the study overall: Samples covering the acute and convalescent phases of COVID-19 were provided by collaborators in the United States, Italy and Spain. The prospective study material was composed of cDNA or gDNA derived from T cells, B-cell-depleted T cells, or PBMCs. Deeply sampled blood TCRbeta repertoires from subjects exposed to, actively infected with, or recovered from COVID-19 were included in the dataset. A freely available public database, intended as a resource for researchers studying the immune response to SARS-CoV-2, is where the repertoires were released. Samples were obtained from the ongoing ImmuneRACE study (first 160 participants) and from 1,000 to 1,500 subjects provided by 6 global collaborators. The sample metadata nearly always contained a de-identified subject ID, COVID-19 status, age in years and sex. HLA class I and class II types, where available, came from metadata supplied by the sample provider rather than from assay-based typing. Beyond this particular receptor, the publication reports: The amount of clinical and demographic metadata varied by source and participant and was provided uncurated.

TCRbeta CDR3 regions were amplified from genomic DNA using the immunoSEQ Assay, a bias-controlled multiplex PCR. For the original study's pipeline: The number of nucleated cells in each sample was estimated by amplification of reference gene primers within the assay. To quantify the absolute abundance of each unique TCRbeta CDR3 rearrangement, sequence reads were collapsed and filtered. For each sample, productive Simpson clonality was calculated by taking the square root of Simpson's diversity index across productive rearrangements. The table comes from immuneACCESS by way of TCRdb, which keeps in-frame sequences with V and J called. Part of the clones is missing from these tables; in studies checked, under half for an unresolved V gene and the rest for unknown reasons. V, J and clone size are taken as reported in that table, and D and trimming were inferred from the DNA itself. The sample table shows about 130,000 clones, and about four fifths are seen once. The ten top clones hold roughly a fifth of the sample.

In the germline V gene, CDR1 corresponds to SNHLY and CDR2 to FYNNEI. The CDR3 contains 15 residues, cysteine and phenylalanine counted. Kept here is only the CDR3 DNA, which spans 45 bases and is read in frame from base 1. Here V drops 6 bases and J drops 5 bases, and the junction holds 7 bases not matched to any gene. The collaborating institutions used their own protocols to collect whole blood in K2EDTA tubes. Collaborator samples were shipped for TCRbeta analysis as frozen whole blood, isolated PBMCs, or DNA extracted from either sample type. Details on this clone: Its specific antigen is unknown. Base qualities are not recorded, but no much larger clone differs from it by a single base.

This receptor was identified in an elderly man with acute or convalescent COVID-19. The rearrangement combines TRBV2 with TRBJ2-5; a stretch of 12 junction bases matches TRBD1. Sequences were obtained from peripheral blood. In nucleotide form, the sequence is TGTGCCAGCAGGCCGGGACAGGGGGCTGGGGAGACCCAGTACTTC. This yields the protein CASRPGQGAGETQYF.